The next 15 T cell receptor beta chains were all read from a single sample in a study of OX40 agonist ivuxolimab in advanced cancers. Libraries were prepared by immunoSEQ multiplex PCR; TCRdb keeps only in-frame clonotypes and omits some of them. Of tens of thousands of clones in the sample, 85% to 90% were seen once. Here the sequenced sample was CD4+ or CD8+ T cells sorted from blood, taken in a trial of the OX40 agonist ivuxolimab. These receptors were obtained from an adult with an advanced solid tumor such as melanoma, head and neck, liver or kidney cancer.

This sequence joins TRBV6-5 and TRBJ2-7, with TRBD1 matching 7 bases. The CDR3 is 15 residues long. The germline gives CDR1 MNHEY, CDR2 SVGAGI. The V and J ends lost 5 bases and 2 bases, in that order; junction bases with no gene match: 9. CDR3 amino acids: CASSPYRGTAYEQYF. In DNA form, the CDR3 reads TGTGCCAGCAGTCCGTACAGGGGAACGGCCTACGAGCAGTACTTC.

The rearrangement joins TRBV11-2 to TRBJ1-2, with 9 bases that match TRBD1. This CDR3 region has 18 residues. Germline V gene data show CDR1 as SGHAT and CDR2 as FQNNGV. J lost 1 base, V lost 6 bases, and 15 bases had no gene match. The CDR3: CASRSRQSRQGDNYGYTF. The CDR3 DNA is TGTGCCAGCAGGTCTCGCCAATCAAGACAGGGGGATAACTATGGCTACACCTTC.

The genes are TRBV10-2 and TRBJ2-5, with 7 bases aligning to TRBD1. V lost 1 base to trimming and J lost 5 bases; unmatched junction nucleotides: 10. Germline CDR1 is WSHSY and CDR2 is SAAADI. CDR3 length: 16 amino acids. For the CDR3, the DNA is TGCGCCAGCAGTGAGTGGGGGACAGCAAGAGGGGAGACCCAGTACTTC. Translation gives CASSEWGTARGETQYF.

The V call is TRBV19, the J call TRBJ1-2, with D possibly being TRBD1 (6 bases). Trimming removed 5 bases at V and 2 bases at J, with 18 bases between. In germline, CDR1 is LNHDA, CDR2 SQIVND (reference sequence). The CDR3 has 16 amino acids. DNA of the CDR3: TGTGCCAGTAGTTTCCGGACAGCCTCCGGGAACTATGGCTACACCTTC. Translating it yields CASSFRTASGNYGYTF.

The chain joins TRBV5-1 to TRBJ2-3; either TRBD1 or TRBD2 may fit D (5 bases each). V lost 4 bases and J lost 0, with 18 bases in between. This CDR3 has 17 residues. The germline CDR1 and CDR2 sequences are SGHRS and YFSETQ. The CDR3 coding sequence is TGCGCCAGCAGCCCAGAACCGGGACGGGCTAGCACAGATACGCAGTATTTT. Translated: CASSPEPGRASTDTQYF.

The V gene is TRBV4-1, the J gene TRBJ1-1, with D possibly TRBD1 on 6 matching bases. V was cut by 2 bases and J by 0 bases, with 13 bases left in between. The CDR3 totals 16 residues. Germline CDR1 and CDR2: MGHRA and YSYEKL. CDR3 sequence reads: CASSQPSQGLNTEAFF. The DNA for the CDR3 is TGCGCCAGCAGCCAACCTTCACAGGGCTTGAACACTGAAGCTTTCTTT.

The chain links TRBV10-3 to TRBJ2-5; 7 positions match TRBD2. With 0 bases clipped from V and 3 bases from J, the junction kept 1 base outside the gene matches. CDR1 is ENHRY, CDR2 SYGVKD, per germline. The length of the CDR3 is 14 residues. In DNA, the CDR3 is TGTGCCATCAGTGAGTCCGGGACTAAAGAGACCCAGTACTTC. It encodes CAISESGTKETQYF.

The DNA of the CDR3 is TGCGCCAGAGACAGGGGGTGGGAAGAGACCCAGTACTTC. It codes for CARDRGWEETQYF. The rearrangement links TRBV10-1 to TRBJ2-5; 9 bases line up with TRBD1. The CDR3 sequence is 13 residues long. The V and J ends lost 9 bases and 3 bases, in that order; junction bases with no gene match: 5. Germline CDR1 and CDR2: WNHNN and SYGVQD (reference sequence).

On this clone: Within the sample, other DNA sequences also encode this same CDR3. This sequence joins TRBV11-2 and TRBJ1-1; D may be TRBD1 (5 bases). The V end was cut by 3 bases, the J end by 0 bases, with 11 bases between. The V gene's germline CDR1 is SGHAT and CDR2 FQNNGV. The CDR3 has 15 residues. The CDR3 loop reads CASSFTGTLNTEAFF. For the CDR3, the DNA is TGTGCCAGCAGCTTCACCGGGACTCTGAACACTGAAGCTTTCTTT. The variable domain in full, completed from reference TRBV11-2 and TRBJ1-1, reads EAGVAQSPRYKIIEKRQSVAFWCNPISGHATLYWYQQILGQGPKLLIQFQNNGVVDDSQLPKDRFSAERLKGVDSTLKIQPAKLEDSAVYLCASSFTGTLNTEAFFGQGTRLTVV.

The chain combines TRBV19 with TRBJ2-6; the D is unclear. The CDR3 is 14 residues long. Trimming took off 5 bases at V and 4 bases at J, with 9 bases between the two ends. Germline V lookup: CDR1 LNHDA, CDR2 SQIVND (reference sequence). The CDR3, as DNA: TGTGCCAGTAGTTCATTCGGGGGGGCCAACGTCCTGACTTTC. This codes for CASSSFGGANVLTF.

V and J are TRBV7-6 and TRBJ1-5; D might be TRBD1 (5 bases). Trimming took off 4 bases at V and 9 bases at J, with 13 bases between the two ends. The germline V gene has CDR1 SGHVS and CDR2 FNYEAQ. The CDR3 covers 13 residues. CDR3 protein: CASSSSRDGPQHF. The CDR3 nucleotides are TGTGCCAGCAGCTCGAGCAGGGACGGGCCCCAGCATTTT.

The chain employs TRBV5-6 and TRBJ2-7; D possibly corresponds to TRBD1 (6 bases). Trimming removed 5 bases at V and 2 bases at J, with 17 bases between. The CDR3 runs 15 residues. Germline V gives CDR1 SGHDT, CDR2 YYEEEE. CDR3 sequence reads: CASSSGTTNTYEQYF. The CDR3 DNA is TGTGCCAGCAGTTCCGGGACAACGAATACCTACGAGCAGTACTTC.

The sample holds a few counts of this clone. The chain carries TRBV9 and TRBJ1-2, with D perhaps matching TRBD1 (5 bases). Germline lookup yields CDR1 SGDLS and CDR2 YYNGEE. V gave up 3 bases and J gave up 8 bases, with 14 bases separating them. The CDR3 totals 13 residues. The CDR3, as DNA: TGTGCCAGCAGCGCCATTGGGGGATGGGGCTACACCTTC. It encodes CASSAIGGWGYTF.

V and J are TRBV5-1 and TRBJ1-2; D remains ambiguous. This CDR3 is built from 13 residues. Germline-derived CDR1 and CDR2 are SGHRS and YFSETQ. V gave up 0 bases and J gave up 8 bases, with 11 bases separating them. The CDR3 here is CASSLEEEEGYTF. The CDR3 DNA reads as TGCGCCAGCAGCTTGGAAGAGGAGGAAGGCTACACCTTC.

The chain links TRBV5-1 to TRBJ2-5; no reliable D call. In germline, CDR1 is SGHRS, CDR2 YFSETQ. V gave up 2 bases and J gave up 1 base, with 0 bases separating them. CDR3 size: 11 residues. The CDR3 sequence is CASSFQETQYF. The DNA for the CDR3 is TGCGCCAGCAGCTTCCAAGAGACCCAGTACTTC. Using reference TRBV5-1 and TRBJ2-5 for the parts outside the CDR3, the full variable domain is KAGVTQTPRYLIKTRGQQVTLSCSPISGHRSVSWYQQTPGQGLQFLFEYFSETQRNKGNFPGRFSGRQFSNSRSEMNVSTLELGDSALYLCASSFQETQYFGPGTRLLVL.